This T cell receptor (beta chain) originates from a study of Tregs in tolerant kidney transplant recipients. Assay: immunoSEQ multiplex PCR; the TCRdb copy retains only in-frame clones and omits some. The table records about 110,000 clones, nearly 90% of them present only once. This CDR3 has 14 amino acids. CDR1 WSHSY and CDR2 SAAADI come from the germline V gene. V lost 6 bases, J lost 3 bases, and 6 bases stayed unmatched. The sample in question was CD4+ T cells from blood, obtained before the transplant. V usage is TRBV10-2 and J usage is TRBJ2-7; the match to TRBD2 covers 9 bases. This sequence originates from a human donor who received a combined kidney and bone marrow transplant. The CDR3 DNA reads TGCGCCAGCAGAGGGGGACTAGCAATCTACGAGCAGTACTTC. Translation gives CASRGGLAIYEQYF.